The T cell receptor (beta chain) described here comes from a study of spatial heterogeneity in lung cancer. Study-level background: Within raw reads, each unique TCR and UMI combination appeared on average more than ten times.

This clonotype was found many times. Antigen specificity is unknown. Germline V gene data show CDR1 as SGHRS and CDR2 as YFSETQ. CDR3 length equals 16 residues. The V and J ends lost 4 bases and 2 bases respectively, with 16 bases between them. TCRdb used MiXCR to reprocess the 5' RACE reads, holding one entry per CDR3 protein. The sample lists approximately 17,000 distinct CDR3 sequences, less than 8% occurring once. Time point noted: sample taken at primary tumor resection. Regarding the study as a whole: For expanded intratumoral alpha and beta TCRs, counts tracked tumor mutation counts.

This sample comprised lung tumor tissue, obtained at surgery. The V gene is TRBV5-1, the J gene TRBJ1-5; TRBD1 is a possible D gene (6 bases). This sequence was found in a male donor with early-stage non-small cell lung cancer. CDR3 in amino acids: CASSPGGGPGNQPQHF. CDR3 DNA: TGCGCCAGCAGCCCGGGGGGGGGGCCGGGCAATCAGCCCCAGCATTTT.